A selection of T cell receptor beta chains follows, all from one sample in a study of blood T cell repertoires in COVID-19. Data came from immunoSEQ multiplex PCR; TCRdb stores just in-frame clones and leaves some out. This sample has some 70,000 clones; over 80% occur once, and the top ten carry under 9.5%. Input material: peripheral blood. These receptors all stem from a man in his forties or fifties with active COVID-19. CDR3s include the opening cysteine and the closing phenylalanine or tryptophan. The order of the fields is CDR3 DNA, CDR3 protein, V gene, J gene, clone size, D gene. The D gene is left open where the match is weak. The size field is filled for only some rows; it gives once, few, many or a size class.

TGTGCCAGCTCTTACGGGGCAGGGGCTGGCTACACCTTC	CASSYGAGAGYTF	TRBV6-5	TRBJ1-2	-	-
TGTGCCTGGAGTGTTCGGACCGGGACAGGGGATAAAAAGCAGTACTTC	CAWSVRTGTGDKKQYF	TRBV30	TRBJ2-7	-	TRBD1
TGCAGCGTTGAAGATCCCCCGGACAGGGAATATGGCTACACCTTC	CSVEDPPDREYGYTF	TRBV29-1	TRBJ1-2	-	TRBD1
TGTGCCAGCAGCTTATACGGGGCAGATACGCAGTATTTT	CASSLYGADTQYF	TRBV7-8	TRBJ2-3	-	-
TGCAGTGCTAGTGGGGTGGGACAGGGGGCTTCCACCTACAATGAGCAGTTCTTC	CSASGVGQGASTYNEQFF	TRBV20-1	TRBJ2-1	-	TRBD1
TGTGCCAGCAGCCCGGGACAGCCGTCCCCCGCGAACACCGGGGAGCTGTTTTTT	CASSPGQPSPANTGELFF	TRBV5-5	TRBJ2-2	few	TRBD1
TGTGCCAGCAGACAGCAGGGGGGCTATGGCTACACCTTC	CASRQQGGYGYTF	TRBV27	TRBJ1-2	-	TRBD1
TGTGCCAGCAGCTTCCAGGGAGGCACCGGGGAGCTGTTTTTT	CASSFQGGTGELFF	TRBV7-2	TRBJ2-2	once	-
TGTGCCAGCAGCACGGGACTAGCGGGAGTCACAGATACGCAGTATTTT	CASSTGLAGVTDTQYF	TRBV7-3	TRBJ2-3	-	TRBD2
TGTGCCAGCAGCTTAGAGGCTAGCGGGATAAAAGGATTGGAGTATTTT	CASSLEASGIKGLEYF	TRBV7-2	TRBJ2-3	-	TRBD2
TGTGCCAGTACCCTCCCAGGGCAGCCCAGCGGCTACACCTTC	CASTLPGQPSGYTF	TRBV19	TRBJ1-2	-	-
TGCAGCACTGCGGTACTTTCGAACACTGAAGCTTTCTTT	CSTAVLSNTEAFF	TRBV29-1	TRBJ1-1	-	-
TGTGCCAGCAGCTTCCGGGCGGGAGGTAATTACTACGAGCAGTACTTC	CASSFRAGGNYYEQYF	TRBV7-2	TRBJ2-7	once	TRBD2
TGTGCCAGCAGCCGGGACACTCTCACTGAAGCTTTCTTT	CASSRDTLTEAFF	TRBV5-5	TRBJ1-1	-	-
TGTGCCAGCAGGGACAGGGTCGGAGATCAGCCCCAGCATTTT	CASRDRVGDQPQHF	TRBV6-6	TRBJ1-5	-	TRBD1
TGTGCCAGCTCACCGACCGCATCGGGCAATGAGCAGTTCTTC	CASSPTASGNEQFF	TRBV18	TRBJ2-1	-	-
TGTGCCAGCAGGTCCCCTGGCAGGGGAGAAACCGGGGAGCTGTTTTTT	CASRSPGRGETGELFF	TRBV9	TRBJ2-2	-	-
TGTGCCAGCAGCTCAGCGAGGAGGGACACAGATACGCAGTATTTT	CASSSARRDTDTQYF	TRBV7-2	TRBJ2-3	-	-
TGTGCCAGCAGCCAACTGGCGGGGGTCTACAATGAGCAGTTCTTC	CASSQLAGVYNEQFF	TRBV4-2	TRBJ2-1	-	TRBD2
TGTGCCAGTAGTCCGGGGACAGGGGTGGGACAGCCCCAGCATTTT	CASSPGTGVGQPQHF	TRBV19	TRBJ1-5	-	TRBD1
TGTGCCAGCAGCTTAGTGGGGACAGGGGGACAAGAGACCCAGTACTTC	CASSLVGTGGQETQYF	TRBV7-2	TRBJ2-5	-	TRBD1
TGTGCCAGTAGTATACCGGACAGGGGAATGGGCTACACCTTC	CASSIPDRGMGYTF	TRBV19	TRBJ1-2	-	TRBD1
TGTGCCAGTAGCCCGTGGACTAGCGGGAGGGCCACCTACAATGAGCAGTTCTTC	CASSPWTSGRATYNEQFF	TRBV19	TRBJ2-1	-	TRBD2
TGCGCCAGCAGCTTATCGGGCGGGGACACCGGGGAGCTGTTTTTT	CASSLSGGDTGELFF	TRBV5-1	TRBJ2-2	-	-
TGTGCCAGCAGCTTGGGCGGGAGTCTCGACGAGCAGTACTTC	CASSLGGSLDEQYF	TRBV5-6	TRBJ2-7	-	TRBD2
TGTGCCAGTAGTATAGATAGAACAGGGATAGGTAACAATCAGCCCCAGCATTTT	CASSIDRTGIGNNQPQHF	TRBV19	TRBJ1-5	-	-
TGTGCCAGCAGCTTGGGACAACAGAACACTGAAGCTTTCTTT	CASSLGQQNTEAFF	TRBV5-6	TRBJ1-1	-	-
TGTGCCAGCAGCGGGACAGCCAGTCCCTACGAGCAGTACTTC	CASSGTASPYEQYF	TRBV6-5	TRBJ2-7	-	TRBD1
TGTGCCAGCAGCGTGGGGGACAGGGTCCAAGAGACCCAGTACTTC	CASSVGDRVQETQYF	TRBV11-2	TRBJ2-5	-	TRBD1
TGTGCCAGCAGTGAACCCTCGGACAACTCCTACGAGCAGTACTTC	CASSEPSDNSYEQYF	TRBV25-1	TRBJ2-7	-	-
TGTGCCACCAGTGATTCGAGGGATACGCAGTATTTT	CATSDSRDTQYF	TRBV24-1	TRBJ2-3	-	-